The rows below give T cell receptor beta chains drawn from one sample of a study of T cells after yellow fever vaccination. TCRdb used MiXCR to reprocess the 5' RACE reads, holding one entry per CDR3 protein. The sample contains some 500,000 distinct CDR3 sequences, about 14% of which appear only once. The sequencing here drew on PBMCs, taken on the day of the yellow fever booster vaccination. These receptors were obtained from a man in his thirties or forties who received the YFV17D yellow fever vaccine. Both conserved end residues are part of each CDR3. Each record gives: J gene, clone size, D gene, V gene, CDR3 protein, CDR3 DNA. D genes are given only for firm matches. Clone size appears in some rows only: once, few, many, or a class for an expanded clone.

J: TRBJ2-5; size: NA; D: NA; V: TRBV5-1; CDR3: CASSSEPQSKETQYF; DNA: TGCGCCAGCAGCTCCGAGCCACAGAGCAAAGAGACCCAGTACTTC
J: TRBJ2-1; size: few; D: NA; V: TRBV5-1; CDR3: CASSLAGGGNVGNEQFF; DNA: TGCGCCAGCAGCCTCGCTGGGGGAGGTAACGTAGGAAATGAGCAGTTCTTC
J: TRBJ2-7; size: NA; D: NA; V: TRBV27; CDR3: CATRGTYEQYF; DNA: TGTGCCACTAGGGGGACCTACGAGCAGTACTTC
J: TRBJ1-1; size: many; D: NA; V: TRBV6-5; CDR3: CASSYHVNTEAFF; DNA: TGTGCCAGCAGTTATCACGTGAACACTGAAGCTTTCTTT
J: TRBJ2-1; size: NA; D: TRBD1; V: TRBV3-1; CDR3: CASSPLTDRGEQFF; DNA: TGTGCCAGCAGCCCTCTTACCGACAGGGGTGAGCAGTTCTTC
J: TRBJ2-1; size: NA; D: TRBD2; V: TRBV11-1; CDR3: CASSLGLTGGSASGRVDEQFF; DNA: TGTGCCAGCAGCCTAGGACTCACAGGGGGATCGGCTAGCGGGAGAGTAGATGAGCAGTTCTTC
J: TRBJ2-3; size: NA; D: NA; V: TRBV6-5; CDR3: CASSSTGRTDTQYF; DNA: TGTGCCAGCAGTTCGACAGGTCGCACAGATACGCAGTATTTT
J: TRBJ1-5; size: NA; D: NA; V: TRBV7-9; CDR3: CASSRGDGVYSNQPQHF; DNA: TGTGCCAGCAGCCGCGGTGACGGGGTTTATAGCAATCAGCCCCAGCATTTT
J: TRBJ2-1; size: few; D: TRBD1; V: TRBV3-1; CDR3: CASSTTWRGDSEQFF; DNA: TGTGCCAGCAGCACTACCTGGAGAGGGGACAGTGAGCAGTTCTTC
J: TRBJ2-3; size: NA; D: NA; V: TRBV5-1; CDR3: CASSFGQFSTDTQYF; DNA: TGCGCCAGCAGCTTTGGTCAGTTCTCCACAGATACGCAGTATTTT
J: TRBJ1-1; size: NA; D: NA; V: TRBV7-2; CDR3: CASSLVGSGQFEAFF; DNA: TGTGCCAGCAGCTTAGTTGGTTCAGGCCAGTTTGAAGCTTTCTTT
J: TRBJ2-1; size: NA; D: NA; V: TRBV6-1; CDR3: CASSAGPVRGNEQFF; DNA: TGTGCCAGCAGTGCCGGTCCAGTTCGAGGCAATGAGCAGTTCTTC
J: TRBJ2-7; size: NA; D: TRBD2; V: TRBV10-3; CDR3: CAISSGTSGEQYF; DNA: TGTGCCATCAGTTCCGGGACTAGCGGCGAGCAGTACTTC
J: TRBJ2-1; size: NA; D: TRBD1; V: TRBV10-1; CDR3: CASSDGGTGGLEQFF; DNA: TGCGCCAGCAGTGACGGCGGGACAGGAGGTCTTGAGCAGTTCTTC
J: TRBJ2-5; size: NA; D: NA; V: TRBV20-1; CDR3: CSAEGRNQETQYF; DNA: TGCAGTGCCGAGGGGCGGAACCAAGAGACCCAGTACTTC
J: TRBJ2-7; size: NA; D: TRBD2; V: TRBV6-5; CDR3: CASSPSGLAGYYEQYF; DNA: TGTGCCAGCAGTCCCTCGGGACTAGCGGGATACTACGAGCAGTACTTC
J: TRBJ2-7; size: few; D: TRBD1; V: TRBV10-3; CDR3: CAVAGTGSYEQYF; DNA: TGTGCCGTTGCGGGGACAGGGTCCTACGAGCAGTACTTC
J: TRBJ1-2; size: NA; D: NA; V: TRBV12-5; CDR3: CASGPGGRSYTF; DNA: TGTGCTAGTGGTCCTGGGGGACGCAGCTACACCTTC
J: TRBJ2-7; size: few; D: NA; V: TRBV3-1; CDR3: CASSTWGVSYEQYF; DNA: TGTGCCAGCAGCACATGGGGGGTCTCCTACGAGCAGTACTTC
J: TRBJ1-1; size: few; D: NA; V: TRBV7-9; CDR3: CASSSSGSSGRTEAFF; DNA: TGTGCCAGCAGCTCTTCGGGATCGTCGGGGCGCACTGAAGCTTTCTTT
J: TRBJ1-2; size: few; D: NA; V: TRBV10-3; CDR3: CAISIDARDYGYTF; DNA: TGTGCCATCAGTATCGATGCGAGGGATTATGGCTACACCTTC
J: TRBJ2-3; size: NA; D: NA; V: TRBV24-1; CDR3: CATSDNYAYTQYF; DNA: TGTGCCACCAGTGATAACTACGCTTATACGCAGTATTTT
J: TRBJ1-2; size: NA; D: NA; V: TRBV3-1; CDR3: CASSPPSWTNLGYTF; DNA: TGTGCCAGCAGCCCACCATCCTGGACCAACTTGGGCTACACCTTC
J: TRBJ2-5; size: NA; D: NA; V: TRBV12-3/TRBV12-4; CDR3: CASSLWGSNQETQYF; DNA: TGTGCCAGCAGTTTATGGGGCTCTAACCAAGAGACCCAGTACTTC
J: TRBJ2-5; size: NA; D: NA; V: TRBV7-6; CDR3: CASSPFEGRETQYF; DNA: TGTGCCAGCAGCCCCTTCGAGGGGAGGGAGACCCAGTACTTC
J: TRBJ2-3; size: NA; D: NA; V: TRBV7-2; CDR3: CASTPGPTDTQYF; DNA: TGTGCCAGCACGCCGGGACCCACAGATACGCAGTATTTT
J: TRBJ2-3; size: NA; D: NA; V: TRBV30; CDR3: CAWSVQGADTQYF; DNA: TGTGCCTGGAGTGTACAGGGCGCAGATACGCAGTATTTT
J: TRBJ2-1; size: few; D: NA; V: TRBV20-1; CDR3: CSANRGTTRGSYNEQFF; DNA: TGCAGTGCTAATCGTGGGACAACTAGAGGTTCCTACAATGAGCAGTTCTTC
J: TRBJ2-5; size: few; D: TRBD2; V: TRBV7-2; CDR3: CASSLGTGPSGQETQYF; DNA: TGTGCCAGCAGCTTAGGAACCGGCCCTAGCGGCCAAGAGACCCAGTACTTC
J: TRBJ2-5; size: many; D: NA; V: TRBV20-1; CDR3: CSARHASDVQETQYF; DNA: TGCAGTGCTAGACACGCCTCCGATGTTCAAGAGACCCAGTACTTC
J: TRBJ2-1; size: NA; D: NA; V: TRBV19; CDR3: CASSTYSRGYNEQFF; DNA: TGTGCCAGTAGTACCTACTCGAGGGGGTACAATGAGCAGTTCTTC
J: TRBJ2-3; size: NA; D: NA; V: TRBV14; CDR3: CASSRVRRSSTDTQYF; DNA: TGTGCCAGCAGTCGAGTGAGGCGGTCTAGCACAGATACGCAGTATTTT
J: TRBJ1-1; size: NA; D: NA; V: TRBV6-5; CDR3: CASSYTGEAFF; DNA: TGTGCCAGCAGTTACACTGGGGAAGCTTTCTTT
J: TRBJ2-1; size: few; D: TRBD2; V: TRBV11-2; CDR3: CASSLEGAGGPLRYNEQFF; DNA: TGTGCCAGCAGCTTAGAGGGAGCGGGAGGGCCGTTGCGATACAATGAGCAGTTCTTC
J: TRBJ2-7; size: NA; D: NA; V: TRBV4-3; CDR3: CASSQADRTGEQYF; DNA: TGCGCCAGCAGCCAAGCGGACAGAACGGGCGAGCAGTACTTC
J: TRBJ1-1; size: NA; D: NA; V: TRBV3-1; CDR3: CASSQPTVMNTEAFF; DNA: TGTGCCAGCTCCCAGCCCACAGTAATGAACACTGAAGCTTTCTTT
J: TRBJ2-6; size: NA; D: NA; V: TRBV11-2; CDR3: CASYTRAGFPSGANVLTF; DNA: TGTGCCAGCTATACTCGGGCAGGCTTCCCCTCTGGGGCCAACGTCCTGACTTTC
J: TRBJ2-2; size: NA; D: NA; V: TRBV11-2; CDR3: CASSPRRGDGELFF; DNA: TGTGCCAGCAGCCCTAGGAGGGGAGACGGGGAGCTGTTTTTT
J: TRBJ2-5; size: NA; D: NA; V: TRBV13; CDR3: CASSLGLLRTQYF; DNA: TGTGCCAGCAGCCTGGGACTTCTACGGACCCAGTACTTC
J: TRBJ2-7; size: NA; D: TRBD2; V: TRBV20-1; CDR3: CSATRLAGLYEQYF; DNA: TGCAGTGCAACCAGACTAGCGGGACTTTACGAGCAGTACTTC
J: TRBJ2-3; size: few; D: NA; V: TRBV6-2/TRBV6-3; CDR3: CASRQALRREWRGDTQYF; DNA: TGTGCCAGCAGACAAGCTTTGAGGAGGGAGTGGCGCGGGGATACGCAGTATTTT
J: TRBJ2-5; size: NA; D: NA; V: TRBV20-1; CDR3: CSAPRPGVGETQYF; DNA: TGCAGTGCCCCCCGGCCGGGAGTTGGGGAGACCCAGTACTTC